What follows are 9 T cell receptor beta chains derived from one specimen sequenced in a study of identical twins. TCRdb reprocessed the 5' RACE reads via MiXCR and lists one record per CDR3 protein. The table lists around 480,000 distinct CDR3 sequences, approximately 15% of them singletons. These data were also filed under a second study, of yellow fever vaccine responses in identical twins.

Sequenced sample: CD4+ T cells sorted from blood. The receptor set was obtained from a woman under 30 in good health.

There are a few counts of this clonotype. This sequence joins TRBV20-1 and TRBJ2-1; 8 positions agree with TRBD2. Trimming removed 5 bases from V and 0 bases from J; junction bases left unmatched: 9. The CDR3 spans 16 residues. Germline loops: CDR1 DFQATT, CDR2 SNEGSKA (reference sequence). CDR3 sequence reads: CSASRRGVLSYNEQFF. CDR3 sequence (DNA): TGCAGTGCTTCTCGGCGGGGGGTGCTCTCCTACAATGAGCAGTTCTTC.

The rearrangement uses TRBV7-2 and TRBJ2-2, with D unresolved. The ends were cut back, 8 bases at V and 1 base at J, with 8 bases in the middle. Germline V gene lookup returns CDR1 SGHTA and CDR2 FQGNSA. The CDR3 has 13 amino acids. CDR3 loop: CASSAVNTGELFF. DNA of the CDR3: TGTGCCAGCTCTGCGGTGAACACCGGGGAGCTGTTTTTT.

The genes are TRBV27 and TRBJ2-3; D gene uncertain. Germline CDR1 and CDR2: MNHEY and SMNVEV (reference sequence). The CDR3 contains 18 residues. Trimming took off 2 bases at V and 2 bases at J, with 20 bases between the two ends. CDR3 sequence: CASSLGGNPAPHTDTQYF. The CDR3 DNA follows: TGTGCCAGCAGTTTAGGTGGGAACCCGGCCCCACACACAGATACGCAGTATTTT.

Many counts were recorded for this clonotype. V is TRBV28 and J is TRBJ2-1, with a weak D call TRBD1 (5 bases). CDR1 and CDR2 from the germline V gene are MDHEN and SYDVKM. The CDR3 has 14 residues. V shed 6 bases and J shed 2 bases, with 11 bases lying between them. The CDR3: CASSLQGTYNEQFF. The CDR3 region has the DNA TGTGCCAGCAGCTTGCAGGGAACCTACAATGAGCAGTTCTTC.

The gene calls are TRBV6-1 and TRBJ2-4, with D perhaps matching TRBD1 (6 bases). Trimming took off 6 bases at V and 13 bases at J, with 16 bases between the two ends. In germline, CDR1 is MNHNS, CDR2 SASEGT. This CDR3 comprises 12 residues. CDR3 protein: CASRLTGTTQYF. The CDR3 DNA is TGTGCCAGCAGGCTTACCGGGACAACACAGTACTTC.

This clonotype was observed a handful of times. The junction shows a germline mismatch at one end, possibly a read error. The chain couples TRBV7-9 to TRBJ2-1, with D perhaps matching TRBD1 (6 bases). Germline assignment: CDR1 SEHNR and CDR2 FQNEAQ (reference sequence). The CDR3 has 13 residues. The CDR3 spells CASSEGHPNKQFF. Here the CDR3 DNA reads TGTGCCAGCAGCGAGGGACACCCCAATAAGCAGTTCTTC.

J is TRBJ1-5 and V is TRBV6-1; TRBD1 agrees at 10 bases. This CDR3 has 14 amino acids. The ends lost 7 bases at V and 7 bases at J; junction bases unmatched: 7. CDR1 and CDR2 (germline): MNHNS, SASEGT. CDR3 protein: CASKTGTGDQPQHF. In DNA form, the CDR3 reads TGTGCCAGCAAGACCGGGACAGGGGACCAGCCCCAGCATTTT.

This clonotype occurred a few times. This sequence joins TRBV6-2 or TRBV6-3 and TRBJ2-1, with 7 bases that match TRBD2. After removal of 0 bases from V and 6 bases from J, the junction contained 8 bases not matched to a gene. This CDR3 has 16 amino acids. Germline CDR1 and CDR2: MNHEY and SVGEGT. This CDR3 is CASSYSAGAHLNEQFF. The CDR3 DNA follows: TGTGCCAGCAGTTACTCCGCGGGAGCGCACCTCAATGAGCAGTTCTTC.

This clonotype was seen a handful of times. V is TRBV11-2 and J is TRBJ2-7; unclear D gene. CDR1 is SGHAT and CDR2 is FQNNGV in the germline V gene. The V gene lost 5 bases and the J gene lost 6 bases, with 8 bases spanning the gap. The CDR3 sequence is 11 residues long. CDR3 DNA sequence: TGTGCCAGCAGCACCGCTATCGAGCAGTACTTC. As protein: CASSTAIEQYF.